This T cell receptor (beta chain) stems from a study of cytotoxic CD8 clonotypes in ibrutinib-treated CLL. The table came from immunoSEQ multiplex PCR; TCRdb's copy has only in-frame clones and leaves some out. The table includes 300,000 to 400,000 clones, 67% detected once. As to this clone: Antigen: not known.

Study-wide results and caveats: Public clonotypes were seen rarely and were contracted or stable on treatment.

The source is a human donor with chronic lymphocytic leukemia. The input for sequencing was PBMCs, taken after 36 months of ibrutinib treatment.

CDR3 DNA: TGTGCCAGCAGCCAAGACCCAGGGGCAGATACGCAGTATTTT. Protein: CASSQDPGADTQYF. V is TRBV14 and J is TRBJ2-3; the D gene is possibly TRBD1 (6 bases). The V end was cut by 0 bases, the J end by 4 bases, with 8 bases between. The germline gives CDR1 SGHDN, CDR2 FVKESK. This CDR3 is built from 14 residues.